This section outlines one T cell receptor (beta chain) sequence together with its context. Antigen: not known. Germline V gene lookup returns CDR1 SGHDT and CDR2 YYEEEE. The V gene lost 0 bases and the J gene lost 7 bases, with 8 bases spanning the gap. This CDR3 is 13 amino acids long. This entry is derived from a study of cytomegalovirus exposure and HLA in healthy donors. For the study at large: Samples from HLA-typed donors yielded about 80 million unique TCRs in an early data release.

Study-level points and caveats: The study put 150 or so TCR beta chains on its list as cytomegalovirus-associated.

60 Vbeta and 13 Jbeta primers were used in PCR. TCRdb's table, derived via immunoSEQ multiplex PCR, lists solely in-frame clones and lacks some. The table shows approximately 95,000 clones, with under 85% occurring only once. V gene TRBV5-6 combines with J gene TRBJ2-1; D gene unclear. The receptor's source is a woman between 40 and 55 years old in good health and CMV-seropositive. Material for sequencing was PBMCs. The DNA for the CDR3 is TGTGCCAGCAGCTTGGCACTATCTAATGAGCAGTTCTTC. It codes for CASSLALSNEQFF.